This T cell receptor (beta chain) was documented in a study of beta chain features in type 1 diabetes. Study-level points and caveats: Across all four CD4+ subsets, people with type 1 diabetes showed modestly shorter TCRB CDR3s.

Sort purity for all populations was recorded as exceeding 98%. TCRB transcripts that were expressed got sequenced, as all of the isolated RNA had been reverse transcribed. It was found that naive, central memory and regulatory T cell samples averaged approximately 3.9 million reads. The assay was immunoSEQ multiplex PCR, and TCRdb's table has in-frame clones only and misses some. The sample lists 200,000 to 250,000 clones; roughly 9.6% were seen once. This clone showed up just a few times. What it recognizes is unknown. The CDR3 runs 13 residues. Germline assignment: CDR1 MGHDK and CDR2 SYGVNS. The J segment lost 5 bases and the V segment lost 10 bases, leaving 10 bases of the junction unmatched.

The chain has TRBV25-1 and TRBJ2-7; 8 bases are shared with TRBD1. The specimen sequenced was naive CD4+ T cells from blood. The clonotype comes from a woman aged 18-30 years in good health. This chain's CDR3 is CATTDRAFNEQYF. The DNA for the CDR3 is TGTGCCACCACGGACAGGGCTTTCAACGAGCAGTACTTC.